The text below deals with one T cell receptor (beta chain). The target antigen is unknown. The PCR was carried out with 60 Vbeta primers and 13 Jbeta primers. In the source study's methods: Unique TCR beta chains numbered roughly 84 million in a later analysis, with roughly 10 million shared. Sequencing used immunoSEQ multiplex PCR; TCRdb keeps in-frame clones, though not all of them. That table furnishes V, J and clone size, whereas the DNA furnished D and trimming. This sample carries fewer than 200,000 clones, 81% of them seen once, and the ten largest clones take about 3.4%. This sample is drawn from a study of cytomegalovirus exposure and HLA in healthy donors. The CDR3 has 16 residues. The germline V gene encodes CDR1 MGHRA and CDR2 YSYEKL. V lost 0 bases and J lost 4, with 12 bases in between. Study-level points and caveats: In a later analysis, common viral pathogens appeared linked to several of the most significant clusters.

The chain recombines TRBV4-1 with TRBJ2-2; a possible D gene is TRBD1 (6 bases). Sequenced sample: PBMCs. The origin of this receptor is a man aged 40-49 years in good health and CMV-seropositive. CDR3 DNA sequence: TGCGCCAGCAGCCAAGATCGGTCAGGGGCCACCGGGGAGCTGTTTTTT. It encodes CASSQDRSGATGELFF.